The 22 T cell receptor beta chains below all came from one sample that was sequenced in a study of blood T cell repertoires in COVID-19. Data came from immunoSEQ multiplex PCR; TCRdb stores just in-frame clones and leaves some out. In the table there are about 260,000 clones, nearly 85% of which are singletons. Sequenced sample: peripheral blood. These receptors were taken from a human donor in a cohort sampled during active COVID-19.

This chain connects TRBV7-9 to TRBJ2-3; no definite D call. V lost 3 bases and J lost 4, with 11 bases in between. The CDR3 is 14 residues long. Looked up from germline, CDR1 is SEHNR and CDR2 is FQNEAQ (reference sequence). In nucleotides, the CDR3 is TGTGCCAGCAGCTTTTCGGTCCGATCAGATACGCAGTATTTT. This translates into CASSFSVRSDTQYF.

The chain has TRBV9 and TRBJ1-1, with TRBD1 matching 8 bases. Germline V gene data show CDR1 as SGDLS and CDR2 as YYNGEE. The CDR3 has 15 amino acids. Trimming cost V 5 bases and J 2 bases; bases outside gene matches: 8. CDR3 in DNA: TGTGCCAGCAGAGGACAGGGTCAGGGAAACACTGAAGCTTTCTTT. Its protein is CASRGQGQGNTEAFF. Using reference TRBV9 and TRBJ1-1 for the parts outside the CDR3, the full variable domain is DSGVTQTPKHLITATGQRVTLRCSPRSGDLSVYWYQQSLDQGLQFLIQYYNGEERAKGNILERFSAQQFPDLHSELNLSSLELGDSALYFCASRGQGQGNTEAFFGQGTRLTVV.

CDR3 DNA: TGTGCCAGCAGCTGGGGACTACTGAGCTCCTACGAGCAGTACTTC. As protein: CASSWGLLSSYEQYF. The chain combines TRBV7-8 with TRBJ2-7; 7 bases agree with TRBD2. The CDR3 sequence is 15 residues long. The trim removed 4 bases at V and 0 bases at J, leaving 6 bases unmatched. Germline V lookup: CDR1 SGHVS, CDR2 FQNEAQ.

This clone was found a few times. Other DNA sequences in this specimen translate into the identical CDR3. The chain recombines TRBV19 with TRBJ2-7; 10 bases map to TRBD1. The trim removed 7 bases at V and 2 bases at J, leaving 2 bases unmatched. This CDR3 spans 13 amino acids. Germline CDR1 LNHDA, CDR2 SQIVND (reference sequence). The CDR3 DNA sequence: TGTGCCAGTAAAGGGACAGGGGCCTACGAGCAGTACTTC. It yields the protein CASKGTGAYEQYF.

This chain uses TRBV5-8 with TRBJ1-3, with D perhaps TRBD1 (5 bases). The germline CDR1 and CDR2 sequences are SGHTS and YDEGEE. This CDR3 is 17 amino acids long. V was clipped by 4 bases and J by 2 bases, with 19 bases between them. In DNA, the CDR3 is TGTGCCAGCAGCCCCTCTGGTGTCTGGGGCGCTGGAAACACCATATATTTT. It specifies CASSPSGVWGAGNTIYF.

V gene TRBV19 combines with J gene TRBJ2-7, with a weak D call TRBD2 (5 bases). V lost 9 bases to trimming and J lost 2 bases, with 14 bases between them. The CDR3 extends over 13 amino acids. Germline V gene sequence: CDR1 LNHDA, CDR2 SQIVND (reference sequence). The CDR3 bases are TGTGCCAGCGGACTCGGCACGGCCTACGAGCAGTACTTC. It specifies CASGLGTAYEQYF.

As regards this clone: The germline gene is not matched at one end of the junction; a read error may be the cause. V usage is TRBV7-7 and J usage is TRBJ2-3; D might be TRBD2 (7 bases). Per germline, CDR1 SSHAT and CDR2 FNYEAQ (reference sequence). The CDR3 extends over 15 amino acids. CDR3 coding DNA: TGTGCTAGCAGCTTAGTCCGCGGGGGCATAGATACGCAGTATTTT. Amino acid sequence: CASSLVRGGIDTQYF.

CDR3: CASSTRTSGGQFYEQYF. In DNA form, the CDR3 reads TGTGCCAGCAGCACTCGGACTAGCGGGGGCCAATTCTACGAGCAGTACTTC. This rearrangement joins TRBV28 to TRBJ2-7; 13 nucleotides agree with TRBD2. J gave up 3 bases and V 6 bases, and 11 bases lay outside the gene matches. In germline, CDR1 is MDHEN, CDR2 SYDVKM. This CDR3 region has 17 residues.

The gene calls are TRBV5-1 and TRBJ2-7; the match to TRBD2 covers 11 bases. The J segment lost 0 bases and the V segment lost 4 bases, leaving 12 bases of the junction unmatched. This CDR3 comprises 18 residues. CDR1 is SGHRS, CDR2 YFSETQ, per germline. In DNA, the CDR3 is TGCGCCAGCAGCCTGCGAGGGACTAGCGGACTGAGCTCCTACGAGCAGTACTTC. Encoded protein: CASSLRGTSGLSSYEQYF.

This clone turned up a few times. This chain connects TRBV10-2 to TRBJ2-2, with D tentatively TRBD2 (5 bases). Per germline, CDR1 WSHSY and CDR2 SAAADI. CDR3 size: 14 residues. Trimming removed 11 bases from V and 5 bases from J, with 18 bases in between. CDR3 residues: CAAAGEGATGELFF. The CDR3 nucleotides read TGCGCCGCCGCTGGCGAGGGCGCGACCGGGGAGCTGTTTTTT.

This clone was picked up a small number of times. The J gene is TRBJ2-1, the V gene TRBV3-1 (or the pseudogene TRBV3-2); TRBD2 matches 7 bases. The CDR3 runs 15 residues. V lost 4 bases and J lost 0; bases outside the gene matches: 3. Germline loops: CDR1 LGHDT, CDR2 YNNKEL (reference sequence). This CDR3 is CASSLAGDSYNEQFF. CDR3 nucleotides: TGTGCCAGCAGCCTAGCGGGCGACTCCTACAATGAGCAGTTCTTC.

J is TRBJ1-5 and V is TRBV24-1; D is unclear. This CDR3 has 16 amino acids. Trimming pared 2 bases from V and 3 bases from J, leaving 13 bases between. The germline CDR1 and CDR2 sequences are KGHDR and SFDVKD. The CDR3 region has the DNA TGTGCCACCAGTGATTACGCAGCCGGGGACAATCAGCCCCAGCATTTT. Translating gives CATSDYAAGDNQPQHF.

This rearrangement joins TRBV12-3 or TRBV12-4 to TRBJ1-5; D gene uncertain. The CDR3 covers 13 residues. V was cut by 7 bases and J by 1 base, with 8 bases left in between. The CDR3 nucleotides read TGTGCCAGCACCGGGTCAAGCAATCAGCCCCAGCATTTT. The encoded protein is CASTGSSNQPQHF.

V gene TRBV6-5 combines with J gene TRBJ2-5; no reliable D call. The CDR3 is made up of 12 amino acids. V was pared by 10 bases and J by 4 bases, with 13 bases between. CDR1 is MNHEY and CDR2 is SVGAGI in the germline V gene. In DNA form, the CDR3 reads TGTGCCACGCGGCGGAGTCGAGAGACCCAGTACTTC. It encodes CATRRSRETQYF.

The chain recombines TRBV29-1 with TRBJ2-1, with a possible D match to TRBD2 (6 bases). There are 13 residues in the CDR3. CDR1 and CDR2 from the germline V gene are SQVTM and ANQGSEA. Trimming pared 8 bases from V and 10 bases from J, leaving 21 bases between. The CDR3: CSYGGAARREQFF. CDR3 in DNA: TGCAGCTACGGAGGGGCCGCCCGAAGGGAGCAGTTCTTC.

The V gene is TRBV3-1 (or the pseudogene TRBV3-2), the J gene TRBJ2-5; D is uncertain. Germline lookup yields CDR1 LGHDT and CDR2 YNNKEL (reference sequence). The CDR3 has 15 residues. V lost 2 bases and J lost 2, with 12 bases in between. For the CDR3, the DNA is TGTGCCAGCAGCCAAAATAGCCTCGGGCAAGAGACCCAGTACTTC. It translates to CASSQNSLGQETQYF.

The gene calls are TRBV5-6 and TRBJ2-3; D gene ambiguous. V was shortened by 2 bases and J by 3 bases, with 13 bases between the two germline ends. This CDR3 contains 15 residues. Germline assignment: CDR1 SGHDT and CDR2 YYEEEE. The CDR3 reads CASSFPGGGTDTQYF. The CDR3 bases are TGTGCCAGCAGCTTTCCCGGCGGTGGTACAGATACGCAGTATTTT.

The chain has TRBV11-2 and TRBJ1-2, with a tentative D call TRBD1 (6 bases). CDR1 and CDR2 (germline): SGHAT, FQNNGV. With 0 bases removed from V and 5 bases from J, the gap between germline ends came to 22 bases. The CDR3 has 18 amino acids. This CDR3 reads CASSLEAGDTTIGYGYTF. The CDR3 coding sequence is TGTGCCAGCAGCTTAGAGGCAGGGGACACAACTATAGGATATGGCTACACCTTC.

The chain combines TRBV5-5 with TRBJ2-1; 10 nucleotides align to TRBD2. Germline trimming cut 0 bases from V and 10 bases from J; bases unmatched to any gene: 16. The CDR3 is made up of 18 amino acids. From germline, CDR1 is SGHKS and CDR2 YYEKEE (reference sequence). This CDR3 reads CASSLAGPGSGRAREQFF. The CDR3 coding sequence is TGTGCCAGCAGCTTGGCCGGACCCGGGAGCGGGAGGGCCCGAGAGCAGTTCTTC. The whole variable domain, filled in from reference TRBV5-5 and TRBJ2-1, reads DAGVTQSPTHLIKTRGQQVTLRCSPISGHKSVSWYQQVLGQGPQFIFQYYEKEERGRGNFPDRFSARQFPNYSSELNVNALLLGDSALYLCASSLAGPGSGRAREQFFGPGTRLTVL.

The genes are TRBV4-2 and TRBJ1-2, with 9 bases fitting TRBD1. V lost 4 bases and J lost 1; bases outside the gene matches: 4. Per germline, CDR1 LGHNA and CDR2 YNFKEQ. The CDR3 is 15 residues long. The CDR3 DNA reads TGTGCCAGCAGCCCACAGGGGGCCGGTAACTATGGCTACACCTTC. Its protein product is CASSPQGAGNYGYTF.

The chain joins TRBV5-6 to TRBJ1-5, with D possibly being TRBD1 (5 bases). Germline V gives CDR1 SGHDT, CDR2 YYEEEE. The length of the CDR3 is 14 residues. V lost 3 bases to trimming and J lost 6 bases, with 13 bases between them. In DNA form, the CDR3 reads TGTGCCAGCAGCTCTGGCAGGGTTGGTCAGCCCCAGCATTTT. Translated, it gives CASSSGRVGQPQHF.

The chain combines TRBV18 with TRBJ2-7; D uncertain. The CDR3 totals 13 residues. Germline V gene data show CDR1 as KGHSH and CDR2 as LQKENI. V dropped 6 bases and J dropped 7 bases, with 16 bases sitting between them. The CDR3 DNA is TGTGCCAGCTCGAGCGACCCCTTTAGTGAGCAGTACTTC. This codes for CASSSDPFSEQYF.